What follows is one T cell receptor beta chain and its context. This sample was included in a study of blood T cell repertoires in COVID-19. Method: immunoSEQ multiplex PCR; TCRdb's copy keeps in-frame clones and lacks some. The profile covers some 670,000 clones, with 90% appearing a single time and roughly 0.26% taken by the ten largest. This CDR3 contains 14 residues. V gave up 4 bases and J gave up 9 bases, with 18 bases separating them. Germline V CDR1 and CDR2: LGHDT, YNNKEL (reference sequence). This sequence joins TRBV3-1 (or the pseudogene TRBV3-2) and TRBJ2-5; D not resolved. Sequencing input: peripheral blood. This TCR was sampled from a woman in her late teens or twenties with acute or convalescent COVID-19. The CDR3 coding sequence is TGTGCCAGCAGCCCCTTCGTACTGGCGGCGGCCCAGTACTTC. Translated, it gives CASSPFVLAAAQYF.